Detailed here is one T cell receptor beta chain. This record belongs to a study of blood T cell repertoires in COVID-19. Across the whole study: Acute and convalescent COVID-19 samples came from the United States, Italy and Spain. T cells, B-cell-depleted T cells, or PBMCs provided the cDNA or gDNA that served as material.

The table came from immunoSEQ multiplex PCR; TCRdb's copy has only in-frame clones and leaves some out. The sample records 150,000 to 160,000 clones, 70% to 90% being singletons. Sequencing used peripheral blood. This sequence was found in a man between 60 and 75 years old with COVID-19, enrolled during active disease.

The DNA for the CDR3 is TGTGCCAGCAGCTCCGGTTGGCGGGGGGGCCATGATACGCAGTATTTT. Translating it yields CASSSGWRGGHDTQYF. The rearrangement uses TRBV7-2 and TRBJ2-3; 9 nucleotides match TRBD2. J lost 6 bases, V lost 4 bases, and 11 bases had no gene match. CDR1 is SGHTA and CDR2 is FQGNSA in the germline V gene. CDR3 size: 16 residues.